Sequencing of this TCR beta chain was carried out in a study of tumor and adjacent non-tumor tissue in lung cancer. No cell sorting was done before RNA was extracted from the tissue. The library came from three nested PCR rounds adapted from ARM-PCR protocols. TCRdb reprocessed the multiplex PCR reads with MiXCR, giving one entry per CDR3 protein. Of approximately 110,000 distinct CDR3 sequences listed, about 75% are singletons. Concerning this clonotype itself: Because the CDR3 is missing its conserved closing phenylalanine or tryptophan, this is likely a read error.

The CDR3 covers 13 residues. Per the germline V gene, CDR1 is SGHAT and CDR2 is FQDESV (reference sequence). The V and J genes are TRBV11-1 and TRBJ2-1; no definite D call. This sequence originates from an older woman with non-small cell lung cancer. Sequenced material: lung tumor tissue. The CDR3 region is CASSFLSYNDQFL. DNA for the CDR3: TGTGCCAGCAGCTTTTTGTCCTACAATGATCAGTTCTTA.